This T cell receptor (beta chain) was identified during a study of Graves' ophthalmopathy and Graves' hyperthyroidism. From RNA, the CDR3 regions of TCR beta chains were amplified and sequenced. First-round RT-PCR with HTBI primers preceded a second-round multiplex PCR. Each CDR3 protein gets one entry after TCRdb re-called the multiplex PCR reads with MiXCR. Among about 160,000 distinct CDR3 sequences listed, less than 45% were seen once. General study results and limits: Most expanded thyroid clonotypes above 0.001 frequency also appeared in blood.

Ophthalmopathy cases showed moderate-to-severe activity, scoring CAS ≥3 and NOSPECS ≥4, with duration under 3 months. Diagnosis was based on clinical symptoms, serum thyroxine, TRAb, thyroid ultrasound and orbital computed tomography. This CDR3 is built from 13 residues. CDR1 is PRHDT and CDR2 is FYEKMQ in the germline V gene (reference sequence). Trimming took off 6 bases at V and 1 base at J, with 9 bases between the two ends. The sample holds a few counts of this clonotype. Its antigen is not identified. The source is a woman aged 40 to 49 with Graves' ophthalmopathy. Sequenced input: peripheral blood. V usage is TRBV13 and J usage is TRBJ1-1; D is uncertain. CDR3 nucleotide sequence: TGTGCCAGCAGGGCAAGAACGAACACTGAAGCTTTCTTT. Protein: CASRARTNTEAFF.